This is a list of T cell receptor beta chains from one sample in a study of naive and memory T cell subsets. MiXCR, applied by TCRdb to the UMI-ligation and nested PCR reads, yields one record per CDR3 protein. The table records roughly 100,000 distinct CDR3 sequences, roughly 15% of them present only once. The specimen was naive CD8+ T cells from blood. The receptors originated from a human donor in good health. CDR3s include the opening cysteine and the closing phenylalanine or tryptophan. The D gene is left open where the match is weak. Where a row states a size, it is once, few, many or the class of an expanded clone; other rows omit it.

DNA	CDR3	D	size	J	V
TGTGCCAGCGTTGGACGGAAAAACACTGAAGCTTTCTTT	CASVGRKNTEAFF	-	-	TRBJ1-1	TRBV2
TGCAGCGTTGAAGACCCACGGGACAGGGCCCCCTATGGCTACACCTTC	CSVEDPRDRAPYGYTF	TRBD1	few	TRBJ1-2	TRBV29-1
TGCAGTGCCTATTTTGGCGGAAACACCATATATTTT	CSAYFGGNTIYF	-	-	TRBJ1-3	TRBV20-1
TGTGCCAGCAGCTTCGGGACTAGCGGGAGGACCGAGCAGTACTTC	CASSFGTSGRTEQYF	TRBD2	many	TRBJ2-7	TRBV5-5
TGCGCCAGCAGCCAAGTTACTAGCAGCTCCTACAATGAGCAGTTCTTC	CASSQVTSSSYNEQFF	-	few	TRBJ2-1	TRBV4-3
TGTGCCAGCAGCTCCCCCTACGAGCAGTACTTC	CASSSPYEQYF	-	-	TRBJ2-7	TRBV5-6
TGTGCCAGCACCGTGGGAGGGCCCTCGAGGAATGAGCAGTTCTTC	CASTVGGPSRNEQFF	TRBD2	-	TRBJ2-1	TRBV27
TGTGCCAGCAGCTTAGCCCTTGTTTTTAGCGGGACGACTGAGTACTTC	CASSLALVFSGTTEYF	TRBD2	-	TRBJ2-7	TRBV11-2
TGTGCCAGCAGCGAAGAGGGAATACCTAATGAAAAACTGTTTTTT	CASSEEGIPNEKLFF	-	-	TRBJ1-4	TRBV6-2/TRBV6-3
TGTGCCACCAGTGACCCCCGTACGGGAGCCCCCTACGAGCAGTACTTC	CATSDPRTGAPYEQYF	-	-	TRBJ2-7	TRBV24-1
TGTGCCAGCGGCCAGGGGACCGGGGAGCTGTTTTTT	CASGQGTGELFF	-	-	TRBJ2-2	TRBV12-3/TRBV12-4
TGTGCCAGCAGCCACAGCGGCCTCTACAATGAGCAGTTCTTC	CASSHSGLYNEQFF	-	few	TRBJ2-1	TRBV7-9
TGTGCCAGCAGCTTAGACTCCGGGACCCCGGCCTCGGTGCAGTACTTC	CASSLDSGTPASVQYF	-	many	TRBJ2-7	TRBV7-8
TGTGCCAGCTTACCGGGACTAGCGGACAATGAGCAGTTCTTC	CASLPGLADNEQFF	TRBD2	-	TRBJ2-1	TRBV7-8
TGTGCCAGCAGCTTCCCGGCCGAGCCCTACGAGCAGTACTTC	CASSFPAEPYEQYF	-	-	TRBJ2-7	TRBV7-9
TGTGCCAGCACACCCAGCCTATGGGGGGGCACCGGGGAGCTGTTTTTT	CASTPSLWGGTGELFF	TRBD2	few	TRBJ2-2	TRBV27
TGTGCCAGCAGAGACGGGGGGGCCTATAATTCACCCCTCCACTTT	CASRDGGAYNSPLHF	-	few	TRBJ1-6	TRBV27
TGTGCCAGCAGCGTACGAGACAGCCACTACGAGCAGTACTTC	CASSVRDSHYEQYF	-	-	TRBJ2-7	TRBV9
TGTGCCAGCAGTTATGGTAGTGGAGTGCGAGATACGCAGTATTTT	CASSYGSGVRDTQYF	-	-	TRBJ2-3	TRBV6-2/TRBV6-3
TGTGCCAGCAGCTCCCGGACTAGCAGTTACAGCGCAGATACGCAGTATTTT	CASSSRTSSYSADTQYF	TRBD2	once	TRBJ2-3	TRBV6-5
TGTGCCACCAGCAGAGGCCAGGGAGGGGATACGCAGTATTTT	CATSRGQGGDTQYF	TRBD2	-	TRBJ2-3	TRBV15
TGCAGTGCTAGAACATCCCGGGACTCTGGGGCCAACGTCCTGACTTTC	CSARTSRDSGANVLTF	-	many	TRBJ2-6	TRBV20-1
TGCAGTGCTAGTGGACCGGGTGGGGTCGGCGGGGAGCTGTTTTTT	CSASGPGGVGGELFF	-	few	TRBJ2-2	TRBV20-1
TGCGCCAGCAGCCAAGGAAGTGGCACAGATACGCAGTATTTT	CASSQGSGTDTQYF	-	many	TRBJ2-3	TRBV4-3
TGTGCCAGCCTTGGGGGAAACACTGAAGCTTTCTTT	CASLGGNTEAFF	-	-	TRBJ1-1	TRBV27
TGTGCCAGCTCACCGGCTCTGGGCGGTGACACACACAACGAGCAGTACTTC	CASSPALGGDTHNEQYF	-	many	TRBJ2-7	TRBV18
TGCGCCAGCAGTACTAACACCTACGAGCAGTACTTC	CASSTNTYEQYF	-	-	TRBJ2-7	TRBV10-2
TGTGCCAGCAGTTTATCAGCACCGGGACTAGAGTCGGGCGCAGCCAAAAACATTCAGTACTTC	CASSLSAPGLESGAAKNIQYF	TRBD2	-	TRBJ2-4	TRBV27
TGCGCCAGCAGCCGCCACAGGGGGTTGAAAGACAATGAGCAGTTCTTC	CASSRHRGLKDNEQFF	TRBD1	-	TRBJ2-1	TRBV4-1
TGTGCCACCAGCAGAGTACTCGGGACAGGGGGGAATGAGCAGTTCTTC	CATSRVLGTGGNEQFF	TRBD1	-	TRBJ2-1	TRBV15
TGTGCCAGCAGTTCAACTAGCGGGGGCATCTACAATGAGCAGTTCTTC	CASSSTSGGIYNEQFF	TRBD2	-	TRBJ2-1	TRBV27
TGCGCCAGCAGCCGCGGGGGACAGGGGGGCACTGAAGCTTTCTTT	CASSRGGQGGTEAFF	TRBD1	few	TRBJ1-1	TRBV4-3
TGTGCCAGCAGTGAAGCCGGGACAGGGGTAGGGTTGAATGAAGCTTTCTTT	CASSEAGTGVGLNEAFF	TRBD1	many	TRBJ1-1	TRBV2
TGTGCCAGCAGTTCAGACCCCCGATCTGAGCAGTTCTTC	CASSSDPRSEQFF	-	-	TRBJ2-1	TRBV12-3/TRBV12-4
TGTGCCAGCAGGCCGGGACTAGCGGCGTTCTCCTACAATGAGCAGTTCTTC	CASRPGLAAFSYNEQFF	TRBD2	few	TRBJ2-1	TRBV27
TGTGCCAGCAGTCGAGGGGAGGGGAGGAGTCAGCCCCAGCATTTT	CASSRGEGRSQPQHF	-	-	TRBJ1-5	TRBV28
TGTGCCAGCAGTGAAGGTTCTCAGCCCCAGCATTTT	CASSEGSQPQHF	-	few	TRBJ1-5	TRBV6-1
TGTGCCAGCAGCCAAGGAACGGGCACAGATACGCAGTATTTT	CASSQGTGTDTQYF	-	-	TRBJ2-3	TRBV7-3
TGTGCCAGCAGTCTACCGGGGGAGACAGATACGCAGTATTTT	CASSLPGETDTQYF	-	once	TRBJ2-3	TRBV12-3/TRBV12-4
TGTGCCACCAGTGCCGGGATTAATGAAAAACTGTTTTTT	CATSAGINEKLFF	-	-	TRBJ1-4	TRBV24-1
TGTGCCAGCAGCTTAGATCTAGCGGGAGGGCTAGCCAAAAACATTCAGTACTTC	CASSLDLAGGLAKNIQYF	TRBD2	-	TRBJ2-4	TRBV11-2
TGTGCCAGCACCTCGGTTGGGCGGGGACCCGAAACTTTGAATGAGCAGTTCTTC	CASTSVGRGPETLNEQFF	-	few	TRBJ2-1	TRBV4-2
TGCAGTTCGGGACAGGGTGTTACTGAAGCTTTCTTT	CSSGQGVTEAFF	TRBD1	-	TRBJ1-1	TRBV20-1
TGTGCCAGCAGTGAACATCCTATTAGCGGGGACTCCTACGAGCAGTACTTC	CASSEHPISGDSYEQYF	TRBD2	few	TRBJ2-7	TRBV25-1
TGTGCCAGCAGTGGGGGACAGGGCTTCGAGCAGTACTTC	CASSGGQGFEQYF	TRBD1	few	TRBJ2-7	TRBV6-1
TGTGCCAGCAGCGCCCCCCCCCTAGCGGAAAAAGAGACCCAGTACTTC	CASSAPPLAEKETQYF	TRBD2	-	TRBJ2-5	TRBV5-5